Following are 32 T cell receptor beta chains from one sample sequenced in a study of T cell repertoires in cytomegalovirus infection. These TCRs are of unknown antigen specificity. In TCRdb, the reads were re-called with MiXCR into one record per CDR3 protein. The sample contains hundreds of thousands of distinct CDR3 sequences, roughly 33% of which appear only once. The source was cultured PBMCs, collected from culture after CMV antigen stimulation. These receptors all stem from a human donor in good health (CMV status not recorded). Some clones in this sample may be carry-over from other donors' samples.

The CDR3: CASSYSKGTGGEDTEAFF. CDR3 coding DNA: TGTGCCAGCAGTTACTCGAAGGGGACAGGGGGCGAGGACACTGAAGCTTTCTTT. V gene TRBV6-5 combines with J gene TRBJ1-1; 12 positions agree with TRBD1. V shed 0 bases and J 3 bases; nucleotides not matched to a gene: 8. The length of the CDR3 is 18 residues. Germline V gives CDR1 MNHEY, CDR2 SVGAGI.

This clonotype was seen only a few times. This chain links TRBV7-9 with TRBJ1-5, with 10 bases fitting TRBD1. CDR3 length: 14 residues. Per the germline V gene, CDR1 is SEHNR and CDR2 is FQNEAQ (reference sequence). The junction had 2 bases not matched to a gene; V was cut back by 3 bases and J by 6 bases. The CDR3 protein is CASSFGTGVQPQHF. CDR3 in DNA: TGTGCCAGCAGCTTTGGGACAGGGGTTCAGCCCCAGCATTTT.

The gene calls are TRBV6-5 and TRBJ2-1; the D is unclear. Germline V gives CDR1 MNHEY, CDR2 SVGAGI. V lost 7 bases and J lost 8, with 9 bases in between. CDR3 length equals 11 residues. The CDR3 nucleotides read TGTGCCAGCAAGTGGATGGATGAGCAGTTCTTC. Protein: CASKWMDEQFF.

The chain is built from TRBV20-1 and TRBJ2-1; 11 positions agree with TRBD2. The CDR3 covers 14 residues. The V and J ends lost 6 bases and 5 bases, in that order; junction bases with no gene match: 6. CDR1 is DFQATT and CDR2 is SNEGSKA in the germline V gene (reference sequence). CDR3 DNA: TGCAGTGCGCATCCGGGACTAGCGGACAATGAGCAGTTCTTC. Residues: CSAHPGLADNEQFF.

The chain links TRBV27 to TRBJ2-7, with no clear D. Trimming removed 0 bases at V and 4 bases at J, with 10 bases between. Germline V gene lookup returns CDR1 MNHEY and CDR2 SMNVEV (reference sequence). The CDR3 extends over 14 amino acids. CDR3 loop: CASSLSPNPYEQYF. The CDR3 nucleotides are TGTGCCAGCAGTTTATCCCCGAATCCGTACGAGCAGTACTTC.

The CDR3 is CSARVGGSYNSPLHF. DNA of the CDR3: TGCAGTGCTAGAGTTGGGGGCTCCTATAATTCACCCCTCCACTTT. The rearrangement joins TRBV20-1 to TRBJ1-6; tentative D call: TRBD1 (5 bases). CDR1 is DFQATT and CDR2 is SNEGSKA in the germline V gene (reference sequence). This CDR3 has 15 amino acids. With 1 base removed from V and 0 bases from J, the gap between germline ends came to 7 bases.

The gene calls are TRBV5-6 and TRBJ2-2; D may match TRBD1 or TRBD2 (5 bases each). Germline loops: CDR1 SGHDT, CDR2 YYEEEE. The CDR3 has 14 amino acids. CDR3 sequence (DNA): TGTGTCAGTCGGGACGGTCCGTACACCGGGGAGCTGTTTTTT. Its protein product is CVSRDGPYTGELFF.

The chain has TRBV20-1 and TRBJ1-1; D is unresolved. The CDR3 is 12 residues long. Germline lookup yields CDR1 DFQATT and CDR2 SNEGSKA (reference sequence). V lost 3 bases to trimming and J lost 4 bases, with 9 bases between them. The CDR3: CSARGVGTEAFF. CDR3 nucleotides: TGCAGTGCTAGGGGAGTAGGCACTGAAGCTTTCTTT.

Turning to this clonotype: A read error may explain this, as a much larger clone is one base away. This chain links TRBV7-2 with TRBJ2-1; maybe TRBD2 (6 bases). The V gene lost 5 bases and the J gene lost 6 bases, with 17 bases spanning the gap. Germline CDR1 and CDR2: SGHTA and FQGNSA. The CDR3 extends over 15 amino acids. The CDR3 spells CASSSPPGVCNEQFF. DNA for the CDR3: TGTGCCAGCAGCAGCCCGCCGGGGGTGTGCAATGAGCAGTTCTTC.

The V call is TRBV7-6, the J call TRBJ2-1, with a weak D call TRBD2 (5 bases). CDR1 is SGHVS, CDR2 FNYEAQ, per germline. Trimming cost V 5 bases and J 4 bases, with 9 bases left between them. This CDR3 is 13 amino acids long. The CDR3 spells CASSPDYYNEQFF. Written as DNA, the CDR3 is TGTGCCAGCAGCCCAGACTATTACAATGAGCAGTTCTTC.

This chain uses TRBV27 with TRBJ1-4, with TRBD1 matching 9 bases. The CDR3 spans 15 residues. The trim removed 5 bases at V and 7 bases at J, leaving 8 bases unmatched. CDR1 is MNHEY, CDR2 SMNVEV, per germline (reference sequence). CDR3 coding DNA: TGTGCCAGCAGTCATAGGACAGGGGCATTTGAAAAACTGTTTTTT. This translates into CASSHRTGAFEKLFF. Together with reference TRBV27 and TRBJ1-4, the CDR3 gives the full variable domain: EAQVTQNPRYLITVTGKKLTVTCSQNMNHEYMSWYRQDPGLGLRQIYYSMNVEVTDKGDVPEGYKVSRKEKRNFPLILESPSPNQTSLYFCASSHRTGAFEKLFFGSGTQLSVL.

The V and J genes are TRBV10-3 and TRBJ1-1, with TRBD1 identical over 8 bases. The CDR3 is 12 amino acids. Germline CDR1 is ENHRY and CDR2 is SYGVKD. V lost 10 bases and J lost 4; bases outside the gene matches: 5. The CDR3 loop is CATGTGFTEAFF. CDR3 bases: TGTGCCACGGGGACAGGCTTCACTGAAGCTTTCTTT.

V usage is TRBV11-2 and J usage is TRBJ1-2; D unclear. Germline V CDR1 and CDR2: SGHAT, FQNNGV. The V end was cut by 3 bases, the J end by 2 bases, with 13 bases between. The CDR3 runs 15 residues. CDR3 bases: TGTGCCAGCAGCTTCTCGGGCGGAGGGAACTATGGCTACACCTTC. Its protein product is CASSFSGGGNYGYTF.

A few counts support this clonotype. The chain couples TRBV27 to TRBJ2-5; possible D gene TRBD1, 5 bases. CDR3 length equals 16 residues. Germline CDR1 MNHEY, CDR2 SMNVEV (reference sequence). V shed 6 bases and J shed 2 bases, with 19 bases lying between them. CDR3 protein: CASSRTLGVSQETQYF. The CDR3 DNA sequence: TGTGCCAGCAGCCGAACCCTAGGGGTCTCACAAGAGACCCAGTACTTC.

The chain has TRBV7-2 and TRBJ2-7, with D uncertain. V lost 1 base and J lost 5, with 12 bases in between. The CDR3 extends over 14 amino acids. CDR1 and CDR2 from the germline V gene are SGHTA and FQGNSA. The CDR3 sequence is CASSLGPPYNEQYF. For the CDR3, the DNA is TGTGCCAGCAGCTTAGGCCCCCCCTACAACGAGCAGTACTTC.

This sequence joins TRBV7-9 and TRBJ1-2; unclear D gene. Germline V gene lookup returns CDR1 SEHNR and CDR2 FQNEAQ (reference sequence). The CDR3 runs 11 residues. V lost 1 base and J 13 bases, leaving 10 bases between the germline ends. The CDR3 is CASSLDSYFTF. As DNA, the CDR3 is TGTGCCAGCAGCTTAGACAGTTATTTCACCTTC.

This clonotype was found a few times. This chain joins TRBV7-9 and TRBJ1-1, with D perhaps TRBD1 (6 bases). V was trimmed by 0 bases and J by 8 bases, leaving 7 bases between them. From germline, CDR1 is SEHNR and CDR2 FQNEAQ (reference sequence). The CDR3 has 12 residues. The CDR3 nucleotides are TGTGCCAGCAGCTTAGCGCAGGGGGAAGCTTTCTTT. Its translation is CASSLAQGEAFF.

In DNA, the CDR3 is TGCAGTGCTAGTGATGGTAGCGGGAGGTTCGGTTTCGGGTACAATGAGCAGTTCTTC. It yields the protein CSASDGSGRFGFGYNEQFF. The V call is TRBV20-1, the J call TRBJ2-1, with 10 positions matching TRBD2. The CDR3 is 19 amino acids. Per the germline V gene, CDR1 is DFQATT and CDR2 is SNEGSKA (reference sequence). J was trimmed by 4 bases and V by 3 bases; bases with no gene match: 18.

This chain joins TRBV6-1 and TRBJ2-1; tentative D call: TRBD2 (6 bases). CDR1 is MNHNS and CDR2 is SASEGT in the germline V gene. Deletions cut 7 bases from V and 3 bases from J, with 7 bases between. This CDR3 spans 12 amino acids. The CDR3 nucleotides read TGTGCCAGCACGGGGGTCTACAATGAGCAGTTCTTC. Amino acids: CASTGVYNEQFF.

This chain links TRBV15 with TRBJ1-2; 11 bases agree with TRBD1. In germline, CDR1 is LNHNV, CDR2 YYDKDF (reference sequence). Trimming took 4 bases from V and 2 from J; bases not matched to a gene: 9. This CDR3 spans 17 amino acids. CDR3: CATSKSRTGGGNYGYTF. Written as DNA, the CDR3 is TGTGCCACCAGCAAATCCCGGACAGGGGGCGGCAACTATGGCTACACCTTC. The full variable domain, rest sourced from reference TRBV15 and TRBJ1-2, is DAMVIQNPRYQVTQFGKPVTLSCSQTLNHNVMYWYQQKSSQAPKLLFHYYDKDFNNEADTPDNFQSRRPNTSFCFLDIRSPGLGDTAMYLCATSKSRTGGGNYGYTFGSGTRLTVV.

The genes are TRBV11-2 and TRBJ2-3; D unclear. This CDR3 comprises 16 residues. V lost 1 base to trimming and J lost 0 bases, with 11 bases between them. Germline V gene sequence: CDR1 SGHAT, CDR2 FQNNGV. In DNA, the CDR3 is TGTGCCAGCAGCTTAGTGCGACCCGGAAGCACAGATACGCAGTATTTT. Amino acids: CASSLVRPGSTDTQYF.

This clonotype was counted between two and nine times. The chain links TRBV10-3 to TRBJ1-5; D remains unclear. Germline-derived CDR1 and CDR2 are ENHRY and SYGVKD. The CDR3 covers 13 residues. With 6 bases removed from V and 5 bases from J, the gap between germline ends came to 11 bases. The CDR3 protein is CAISVRTDQPQHF. DNA for the CDR3: TGTGCCATCAGCGTAAGGACGGATCAGCCCCAGCATTTT.

This clonotype was seen at least ten times. V gene TRBV12-3 or TRBV12-4 combines with J gene TRBJ1-2; 8 nucleotides match TRBD1. The CDR3 loop spans 17 amino acids. After removal of 6 bases from V and 4 bases from J, the junction contained 16 bases not matched to a gene. The CDR3 reads CASSLRKTGQGSYGYTF. The CDR3, as DNA: TGTGCCAGCAGCCTACGTAAGACCGGACAGGGTAGCTATGGCTACACCTTC.

The genes are TRBV12-3 or TRBV12-4 and TRBJ2-1; the match to TRBD2 covers 12 bases. Losses at the gene ends were 3 bases for V and 8 bases for J; bases not matched to a gene: 5. This CDR3 contains 15 residues. The CDR3 sequence: CASSFLAGGLDEQFF. CDR3 DNA: TGTGCCAGCAGTTTCCTAGCGGGAGGGCTCGATGAGCAGTTCTTC.

CDR3 DNA sequence: TGTGCCAGCAGTTTAGCACGGACTAGCGGCAATGAGCAGTTCTTC. Residues: CASSLARTSGNEQFF. The chain is built from TRBV27 and TRBJ2-1, with 10 bases fitting TRBD2. Germline trimming cut 2 bases from V and 6 bases from J; bases unmatched to any gene: 4. This CDR3 has 15 amino acids. Germline CDR1 MNHEY, CDR2 SMNVEV (reference sequence).

A note on this clonotype: A much larger clone lies one base from this, so it may be a read error. V is TRBV7-2 and J is TRBJ2-1; D is ambiguous. Looked up from germline, CDR1 is SGHTA and CDR2 is FQGNSA. The CDR3 extends over 13 amino acids. The CDR3 sequence is CASSLAQRGEQIF. CDR3 in DNA: TGTGCCAGCAGCTTAGCTCAACGAGGAGAGCAGATCTTC. The full variable domain, rest sourced from reference TRBV7-2 and TRBJ2-1, is GAGVSQSPSNKVTEKGKDVELRCDPISGHTALYWYRQSLGQGLEFLIYFQGNSAPDKSGLPSDRFSAERTGGSVSTLTIQRTQQEDSAVYLCASSLAQRGEQIFGPGTRLTVL.

The chain recombines TRBV4-1 with TRBJ2-2; D is perhaps TRBD1 (6 bases). Trimming stripped 4 bases from V and 2 bases from J, with 11 bases between. From germline, CDR1 is MGHRA and CDR2 YSYEKL. The CDR3 totals 15 residues. CDR3 nucleotide sequence: TGCGCCAGCAGCCCGAGGGACACCAACACCGGGGAGCTGTTTTTT. This encodes CASSPRDTNTGELFF.

This clonotype turned up a few times. The rearrangement joins TRBV7-6 to TRBJ2-1; 10 nucleotides match TRBD2. Trimming removed 0 bases from V and 4 bases from J; junction bases left unmatched: 3. The CDR3 consists of 16 residues. Germline CDR1 is SGHVS and CDR2 is FNYEAQ. The CDR3 sequence is CASSLAETSGYNEQFF. The CDR3 DNA is TGTGCCAGCAGCTTAGCTGAGACTAGCGGGTACAATGAGCAGTTCTTC.

The gene calls are TRBV20-1 and TRBJ1-5, with D perhaps TRBD1 (6 bases). Trimming shortened V by 6 bases and J by 2 bases, and 17 bases separated the two germline ends. CDR1 and CDR2 from the germline V gene are DFQATT and SNEGSKA (reference sequence). CDR3 length equals 15 residues. The CDR3 nucleotides are TGCAGTGCCGCAGACAGGCGATTGGGCAATCAGCCCCAGCATTTT. Protein: CSAADRRLGNQPQHF.

This clonotype was detected a few times. This chain connects TRBV7-2 to TRBJ2-2; no clear D. There are 16 residues in the CDR3. Trimming stripped 0 bases from V and 4 bases from J, with 12 bases between. Germline V gives CDR1 SGHTA, CDR2 FQGNSA. The CDR3 here is CASSLAVPVGTGELFF. DNA of the CDR3: TGTGCCAGCAGCTTAGCGGTCCCGGTGGGCACCGGGGAGCTGTTTTTT.

The chain uses TRBV4-1 and TRBJ2-5, with D perhaps matching TRBD1 (5 bases). V was clipped by 0 bases and J by 5 bases, with 10 bases between them. The germline V gene encodes CDR1 MGHRA and CDR2 YSYEKL. The CDR3 totals 14 residues. The DNA for the CDR3 is TGCGCCAGCAGCCAAGATCCAGGGTTGGAGACCCAGTACTTC. The encoded protein is CASSQDPGLETQYF.

The J gene is TRBJ2-1, the V gene TRBV5-6; a possible D gene is TRBD1 (6 bases). The CDR3 contains 16 residues. CDR1 SGHDT and CDR2 YYEEEE come from the germline V gene. V was pared by 3 bases and J by 4 bases, with 17 bases between. This chain's CDR3 is CASSSPGRGWYNEQFF. The CDR3, as DNA: TGTGCCAGCAGCTCCCCCGGCAGGGGCTGGTACAATGAGCAGTTCTTC. The full variable domain, rest sourced from reference TRBV5-6 and TRBJ2-1, is DAGVTQSPTHLIKTRGQQVTLRCSPKSGHDTVSWYQQALGQGPQFIFQYYEEEERQRGNFPDRFSGHQFPNYSSELNVNALLLGDSALYLCASSSPGRGWYNEQFFGPGTRLTVL.